The clone carrying this T cell receptor beta chain appeared once. What it binds is unknown. This may come from a read error, since a much larger clone is one base off. The entry originates in a study of blood T cells in healthy people across ages. About the study: Template switching picked up about one barcoded beta molecule for each two T cells. Study results and caveats: Long-lived donors had more naive CD4+ cells and higher diversity than aged donors.

Isolation of PBMCs gave at least 6 million cells per sample. Using a J-beta primer mix together with a sample-barcoded 5' primer, a second PCR was run for about 6 to 11 cycles. Every cDNA was tagged by a template-switch adaptor with 12 random nucleotides. MiXCR, run by TCRdb on the 5' RACE reads, gives a single entry per CDR3 protein. This sample yields about 680,000 distinct CDR3 sequences, of which roughly 49% are seen a single time; 30% to 40% belongs to the top ten. Germline lookup yields CDR1 MNHNS and CDR2 SASEGT. The CDR3 has 18 amino acids. This TCR was recovered from a woman aged 60-75 years in good health. The sequencing sample was made of blood. This chain links TRBV6-1 with TRBJ2-1, with TRBD2 matching over 14 bases. The CDR3 nucleotides read TGTGCCAGCAGAGCGGGACTAGCGGGAGACCCCTCCTGCAATGAGCAGTTCTTC. Amino acids: CASRAGLAGDPSCNEQFF.